This paragraph reports one TCR beta chain. Its antigen is currently unknown. These data come from a study of PD-L1 blockade in urothelial cancer. In the study overall: Patients took up atezolizumab in the mid-2010s at 1,200 mg intravenously every 3 weeks. General study findings and limits: Below-median blood TCR clonality before treatment forecast better survival.

Synthetic TCR analog templates were spiked into all PCRs individually. Here immunoSEQ multiplex PCR was the method, and the copy in TCRdb shows in-frame clones only, minus some. The sample consists of some 56,000 clones, approximately 84% of them appearing once. V shed 3 bases and J shed 2 bases, with 10 bases lying between them. Per the germline V gene, CDR1 is SGHRS and CDR2 is YFSETQ. The CDR3 extends over 14 amino acids. Time point meaning: pretreatment peripheral blood. Each patient contributed between 1 and 8 total time points of blood mononuclear cells, pretreatment and during treatment. The chain recombines TRBV5-1 with TRBJ2-3; no definite D call. The TCR was taken from a man aged 50-59 years with urothelial cancer. The sequencing here drew on PBMCs, taken around atezolizumab (anti-PD-L1) treatment. CDR3 bases: TGCGCCAGCAGCTCAGCGCCGGCCACAGATACGCAGTATTTT. As protein: CASSSAPATDTQYF.